In this sample, the clone carrying this T cell receptor (beta chain) turned up a few times. Its antigen remains unidentified. Described time point: patch test 1, 2 weeks after DPC sensitization. As for treatment: therapeutic diphenylcyclopropenone sensitization with weekly scalp DPC. The source of the sample is a study of human T cells and chemical hapten exposure. Study-wide results and caveats: There were significantly more large CDR3 similarity clusters among expanded TCRs than among controls.

TCRdb re-derived calls from the RACE reads in MiXCR, one entry per CDR3 protein. The sample yields around 150,000 distinct CDR3 sequences, about 15% seen once. This specimen consisted of whole blood, obtained in connection with sensitization to the hapten diphenylcyclopropenone (DPC). The sequence derives from a woman between 25 and 40 years old with alopecia areata. Some clones in this sample may be carry-over from other donors' samples.

CDR3 region: CASSQGDRGLYNEQFF. DNA of the CDR3: TGTGCCAGCAGCCAAGGGGACAGGGGGCTATACAATGAGCAGTTCTTC. This chain joins TRBV4-2 and TRBJ2-1; 12 bases are a match to TRBD1. The CDR3 runs to 16 residues. V dropped 1 base and J dropped 4; count of bases not matched to a gene: 2. The germline gives CDR1 LGHNA, CDR2 YNFKEQ.